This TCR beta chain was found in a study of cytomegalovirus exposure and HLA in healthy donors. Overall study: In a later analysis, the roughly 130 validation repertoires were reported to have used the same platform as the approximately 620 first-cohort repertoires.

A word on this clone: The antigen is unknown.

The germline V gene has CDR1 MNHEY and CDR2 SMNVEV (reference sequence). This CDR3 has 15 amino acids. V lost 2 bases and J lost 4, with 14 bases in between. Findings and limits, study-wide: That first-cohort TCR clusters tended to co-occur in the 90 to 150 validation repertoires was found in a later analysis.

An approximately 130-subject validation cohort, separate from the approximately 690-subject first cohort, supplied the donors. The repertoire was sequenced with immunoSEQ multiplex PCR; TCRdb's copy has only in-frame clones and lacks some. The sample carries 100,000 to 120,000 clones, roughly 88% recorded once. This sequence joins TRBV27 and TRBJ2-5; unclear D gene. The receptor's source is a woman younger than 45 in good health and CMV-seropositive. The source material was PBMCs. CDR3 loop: CASSLPLVSGETQYF. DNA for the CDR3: TGTGCCAGCAGTTTACCCCTAGTTAGTGGAGAGACCCAGTACTTC.